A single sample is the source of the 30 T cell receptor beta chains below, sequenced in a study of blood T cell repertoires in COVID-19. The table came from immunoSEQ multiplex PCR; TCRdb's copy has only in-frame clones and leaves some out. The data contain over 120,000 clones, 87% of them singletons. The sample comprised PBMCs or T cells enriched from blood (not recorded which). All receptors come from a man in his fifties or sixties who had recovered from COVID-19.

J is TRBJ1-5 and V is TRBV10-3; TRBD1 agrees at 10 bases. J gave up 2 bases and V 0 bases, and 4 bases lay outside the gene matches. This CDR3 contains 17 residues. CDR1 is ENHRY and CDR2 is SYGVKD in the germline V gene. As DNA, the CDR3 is TGTGCCATCAGTGAGTCCGGGACAGGGGTGGGCAATCAGCCCCAGCATTTT. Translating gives CAISESGTGVGNQPQHF.

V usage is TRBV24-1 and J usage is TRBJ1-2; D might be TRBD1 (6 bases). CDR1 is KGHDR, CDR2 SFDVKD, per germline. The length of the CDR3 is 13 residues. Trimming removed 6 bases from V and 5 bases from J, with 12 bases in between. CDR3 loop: CATSKGQGYGYTF. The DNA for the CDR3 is TGTGCCACCAGTAAGGGGCAGGGGTATGGCTACACCTTC.

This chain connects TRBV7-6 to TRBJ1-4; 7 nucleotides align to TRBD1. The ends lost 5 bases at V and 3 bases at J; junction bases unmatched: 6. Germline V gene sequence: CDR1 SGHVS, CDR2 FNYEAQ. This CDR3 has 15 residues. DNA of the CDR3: TGTGCCAGCAGCCCGACAGGGTCGGCTAATGAAAAACTGTTTTTT. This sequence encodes CASSPTGSANEKLFF.

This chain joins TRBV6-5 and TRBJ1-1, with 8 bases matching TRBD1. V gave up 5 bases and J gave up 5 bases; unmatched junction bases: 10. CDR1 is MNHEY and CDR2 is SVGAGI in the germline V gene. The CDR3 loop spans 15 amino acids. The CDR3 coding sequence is TGTGCCAGCAGTCATAGATCGGACAGGGTGACTGAAGCTTTCTTT. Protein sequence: CASSHRSDRVTEAFF.

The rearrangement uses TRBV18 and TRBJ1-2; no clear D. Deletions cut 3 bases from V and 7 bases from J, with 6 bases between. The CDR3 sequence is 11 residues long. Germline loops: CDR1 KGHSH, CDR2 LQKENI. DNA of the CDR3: TGTGCCAGCTCACCGGCTGGTGGCTACACCTTC. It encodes CASSPAGGYTF.

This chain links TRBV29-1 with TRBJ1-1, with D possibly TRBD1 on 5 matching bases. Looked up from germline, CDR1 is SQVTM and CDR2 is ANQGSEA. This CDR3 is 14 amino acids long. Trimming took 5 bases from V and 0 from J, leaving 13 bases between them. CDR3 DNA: TGCAGCGTTCAGGAGGGACGGTTGAACACTGAAGCTTTCTTT. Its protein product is CSVQEGRLNTEAFF.

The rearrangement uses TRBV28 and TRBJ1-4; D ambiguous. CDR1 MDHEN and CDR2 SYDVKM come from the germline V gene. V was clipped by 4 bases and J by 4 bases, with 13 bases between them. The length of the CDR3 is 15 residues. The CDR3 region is CASSSEHGVNEKLFF. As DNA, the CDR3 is TGTGCCAGCAGTTCGGAACACGGGGTTAATGAAAAACTGTTTTTT.

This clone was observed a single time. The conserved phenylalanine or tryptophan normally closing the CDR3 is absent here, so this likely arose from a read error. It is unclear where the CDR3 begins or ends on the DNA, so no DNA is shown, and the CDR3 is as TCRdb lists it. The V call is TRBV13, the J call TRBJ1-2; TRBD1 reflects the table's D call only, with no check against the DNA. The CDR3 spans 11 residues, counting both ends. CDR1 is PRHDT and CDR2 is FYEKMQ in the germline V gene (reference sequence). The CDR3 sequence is CASSFGLDSFL.

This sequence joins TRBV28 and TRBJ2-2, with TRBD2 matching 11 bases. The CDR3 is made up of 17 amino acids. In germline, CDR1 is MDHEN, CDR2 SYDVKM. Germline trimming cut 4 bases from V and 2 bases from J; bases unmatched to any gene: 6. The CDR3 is CASSYLAGGDNTGELFF. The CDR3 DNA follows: TGTGCCAGCAGTTATTTAGCGGGAGGGGATAACACCGGGGAGCTGTTTTTT.

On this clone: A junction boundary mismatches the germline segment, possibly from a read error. CDR3 DNA: TGTGCCACCAGTGACGCGGGACAGGGAGGCAAGCAGCCCCAGCATTTT. Its protein product is CATSDAGQGGKQPQHF. The chain carries TRBV24-1 and TRBJ1-5; TRBD1 agrees at 9 bases. CDR3 length equals 16 residues. Germline CDR1 KGHDR, CDR2 SFDVKD.

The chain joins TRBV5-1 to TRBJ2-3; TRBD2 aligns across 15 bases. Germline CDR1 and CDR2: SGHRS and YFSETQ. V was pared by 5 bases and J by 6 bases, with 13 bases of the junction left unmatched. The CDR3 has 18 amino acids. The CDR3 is CASSPGLAGGHTRDTQYF. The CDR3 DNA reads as TGCGCCAGCAGTCCGGGACTAGCGGGGGGTCACACGCGGGATACGCAGTATTTT.

The CDR3 sequence: CASSPTGVGNEKLFF. The CDR3 nucleotides read TGTGCCAGCAGTCCTACAGGGGTGGGAAATGAAAAACTGTTTTTT. The chain combines TRBV11-2 with TRBJ1-4; 7 nucleotides agree with TRBD1. Germline V gene data show CDR1 as SGHAT and CDR2 as FQNNGV. CDR3 size: 15 residues. V dropped 6 bases and J dropped 5; count of bases not matched to a gene: 9.

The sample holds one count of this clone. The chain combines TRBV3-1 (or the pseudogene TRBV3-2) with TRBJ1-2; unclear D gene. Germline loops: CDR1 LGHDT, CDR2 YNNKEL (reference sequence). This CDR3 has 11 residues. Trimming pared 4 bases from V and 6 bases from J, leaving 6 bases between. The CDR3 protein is CASSRSDGYTF. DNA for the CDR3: TGTGCCAGCAGCCGCTCAGATGGCTACACCTTC.

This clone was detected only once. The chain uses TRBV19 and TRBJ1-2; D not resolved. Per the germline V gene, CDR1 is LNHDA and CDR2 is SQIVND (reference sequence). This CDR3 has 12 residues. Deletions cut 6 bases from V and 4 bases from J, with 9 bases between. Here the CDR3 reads CASREGAYGYTF. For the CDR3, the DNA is TGTGCCAGTAGGGAGGGTGCCTATGGCTACACCTTC.

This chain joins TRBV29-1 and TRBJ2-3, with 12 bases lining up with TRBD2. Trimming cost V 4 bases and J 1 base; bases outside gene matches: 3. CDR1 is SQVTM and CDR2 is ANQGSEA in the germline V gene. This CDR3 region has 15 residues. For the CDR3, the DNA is TGCAGCGTTGGGACTAGCGGGACTGGCACAGATACGCAGTATTTT. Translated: CSVGTSGTGTDTQYF.

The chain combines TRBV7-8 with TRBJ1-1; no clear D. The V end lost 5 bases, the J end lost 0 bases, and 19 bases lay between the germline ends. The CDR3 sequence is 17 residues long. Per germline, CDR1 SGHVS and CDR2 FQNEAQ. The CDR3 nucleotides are TGTGCCAGCAGCCCCACCCCCGACTTTAGCATGAACACTGAAGCTTTCTTT. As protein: CASSPTPDFSMNTEAFF.

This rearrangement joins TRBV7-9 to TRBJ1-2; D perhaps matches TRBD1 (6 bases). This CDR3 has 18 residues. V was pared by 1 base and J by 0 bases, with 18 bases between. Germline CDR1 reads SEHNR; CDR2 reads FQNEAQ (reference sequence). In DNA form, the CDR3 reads TGTGCCAGCAGCTTAGGGGCGGGGGGGCCACGGACTAACTATGGCTACACCTTC. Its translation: CASSLGAGGPRTNYGYTF.

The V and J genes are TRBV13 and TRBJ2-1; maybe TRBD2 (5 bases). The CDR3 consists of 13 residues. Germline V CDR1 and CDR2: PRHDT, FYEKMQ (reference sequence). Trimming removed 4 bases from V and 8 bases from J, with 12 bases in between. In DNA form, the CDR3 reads TGTGCCAGCAGCTCCGACGGGGTGGATGAGCAGTTCTTC. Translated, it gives CASSSDGVDEQFF.

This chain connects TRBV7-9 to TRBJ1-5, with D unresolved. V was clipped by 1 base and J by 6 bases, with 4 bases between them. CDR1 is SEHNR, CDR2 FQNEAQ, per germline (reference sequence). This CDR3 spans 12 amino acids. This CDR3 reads CASSLGAQPQHF. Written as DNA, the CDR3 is TGTGCCAGCAGCTTAGGGGCTCAGCCCCAGCATTTT.

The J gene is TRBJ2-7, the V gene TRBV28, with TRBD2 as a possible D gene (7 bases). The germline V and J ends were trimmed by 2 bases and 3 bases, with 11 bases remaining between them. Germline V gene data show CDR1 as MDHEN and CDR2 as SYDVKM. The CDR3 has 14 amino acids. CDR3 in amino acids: CASSLGGGYYEQYF. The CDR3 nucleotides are TGTGCCAGCAGTTTAGGCGGGGGCTACTACGAGCAGTACTTC.

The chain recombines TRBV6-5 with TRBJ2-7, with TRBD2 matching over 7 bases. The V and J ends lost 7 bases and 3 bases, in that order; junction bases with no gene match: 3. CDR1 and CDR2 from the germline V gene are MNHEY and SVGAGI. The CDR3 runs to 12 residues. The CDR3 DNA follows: TGTGCCAGCATGGCGGGAGTCTACGAGCAGTACTTC. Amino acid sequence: CASMAGVYEQYF.

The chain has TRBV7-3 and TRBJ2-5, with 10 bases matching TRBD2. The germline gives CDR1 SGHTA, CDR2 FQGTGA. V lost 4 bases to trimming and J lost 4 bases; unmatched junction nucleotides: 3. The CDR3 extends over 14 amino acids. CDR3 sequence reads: CASSSLAGVETQYF. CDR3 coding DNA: TGTGCCAGCAGCTCCCTAGCGGGAGTAGAGACCCAGTACTTC.

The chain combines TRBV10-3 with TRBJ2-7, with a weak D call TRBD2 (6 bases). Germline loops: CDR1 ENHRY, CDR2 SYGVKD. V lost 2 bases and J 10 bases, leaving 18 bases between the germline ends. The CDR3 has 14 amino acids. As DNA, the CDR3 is TGTGCCATCAGTGAGCGGGGGACGAAGGACGCCCAGTACTTC. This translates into CAISERGTKDAQYF.

The CDR3 coding sequence is TGTGCCAGCAGCGGCGACAGGGGGTTCGGCACTGAAGCTTTCTTT. Protein product: CASSGDRGFGTEAFF. This chain uses TRBV7-9 with TRBJ1-1, with 9 bases that match TRBD1. In germline, CDR1 is SEHNR, CDR2 FQNEAQ (reference sequence). This CDR3 has 15 amino acids. The V segment lost 5 bases and the J segment 4 bases; nucleotides outside the gene matches: 8. Supplemented by reference TRBV7-9 and TRBJ1-1, the full variable domain reads DTGVSQNPRHKITKRGQNVTFRCDPISEHNRLYWYRQTLGQGPEFLTYFQNEAQLEKSRLLSDRFSAERPKGSFSTLEIQRTEQGDSAMYLCASSGDRGFGTEAFFGQGTRLTVV.

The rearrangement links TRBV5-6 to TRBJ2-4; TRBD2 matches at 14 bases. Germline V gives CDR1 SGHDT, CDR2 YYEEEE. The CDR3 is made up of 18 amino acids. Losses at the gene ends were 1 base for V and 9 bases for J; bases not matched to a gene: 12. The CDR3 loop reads CASSLQGTSGSGIAIQYF. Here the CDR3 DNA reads TGTGCCAGCAGCTTGCAAGGGACTAGCGGGAGTGGAATTGCCATTCAGTACTTC.

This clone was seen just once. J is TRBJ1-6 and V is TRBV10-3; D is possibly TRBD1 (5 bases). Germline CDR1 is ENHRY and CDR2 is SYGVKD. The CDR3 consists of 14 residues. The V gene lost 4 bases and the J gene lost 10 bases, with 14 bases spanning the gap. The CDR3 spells CAISGGVAGSPLHF. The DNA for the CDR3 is TGTGCCATCAGTGGGGGGGTCGCGGGATCACCCCTCCACTTT.

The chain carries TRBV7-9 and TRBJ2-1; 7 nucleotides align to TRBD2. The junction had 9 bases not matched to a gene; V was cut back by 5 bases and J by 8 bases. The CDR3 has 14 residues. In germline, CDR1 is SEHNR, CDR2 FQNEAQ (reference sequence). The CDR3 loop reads CASSERGEDDEQFF. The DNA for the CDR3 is TGTGCCAGCAGCGAGCGGGGTGAGGATGATGAGCAGTTCTTC.

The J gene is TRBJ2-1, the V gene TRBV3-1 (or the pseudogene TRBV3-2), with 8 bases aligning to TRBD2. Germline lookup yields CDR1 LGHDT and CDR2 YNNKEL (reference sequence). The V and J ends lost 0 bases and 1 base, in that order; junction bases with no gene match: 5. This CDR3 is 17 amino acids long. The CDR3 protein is CASSQDGGGWSYNEQFF. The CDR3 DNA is TGTGCCAGCAGCCAAGATGGCGGGGGGTGGTCCTACAATGAGCAGTTCTTC.

Written as DNA, the CDR3 is TGTGCCAGCAGCTTAAGGCAGGGGGCCACTGAAGCTTTCTTT. Protein sequence: CASSLRQGATEAFF. The rearrangement uses TRBV7-3 and TRBJ1-1, with 8 bases matching TRBD1. V shed 1 base and J 4 bases; nucleotides not matched to a gene: 2. Per the germline V gene, CDR1 is SGHTA and CDR2 is FQGTGA. CDR3 length equals 14 residues.

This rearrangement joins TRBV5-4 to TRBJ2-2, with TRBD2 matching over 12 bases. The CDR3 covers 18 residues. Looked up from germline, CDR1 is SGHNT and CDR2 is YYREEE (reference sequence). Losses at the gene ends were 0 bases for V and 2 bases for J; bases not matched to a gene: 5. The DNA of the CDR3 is TGTGCCAGCAGCTTGGAACTAGCGGGGGGCGGAAACACCGGGGAGCTGTTTTTT. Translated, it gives CASSLELAGGGNTGELFF.